The next 18 T cell receptor beta chains were all read from a single sample in a study of regulatory T cells in long-lasting Graves disease. Noted time point: newly diagnosed GD, antithyroid drugs for less than 3 months. From PBMCs, RNA was extracted and then used to make the TCR library. Researchers made TCR beta libraries by using iRepertoire HTBI primers and running Arm-PCR on CDR3 regions. TCRdb itself ran the multiplex PCR reads through MiXCR, one entry per CDR3 protein. The sample holds about 440,000 distinct CDR3 sequences, about 15% seen once. These data were also reused for a study on T cells in Graves' hyperthyroidism and ophthalmopathy.

Sample: peripheral blood mononuclear cells (PBMCs), taken at new diagnosis, from a patient treated with antithyroid drugs. The receptors were gathered from a woman aged 25 to 39 with Graves disease.

The chain links TRBV6-2 or TRBV6-3 to TRBJ1-5; 7 nucleotides line up with TRBD1. This CDR3 spans 14 amino acids. J was trimmed by 6 bases and V by 5 bases; bases with no gene match: 7. From germline, CDR1 is MNHEY and CDR2 SVGEGT. CDR3 sequence reads: CASSTDRRTQPQHF. In DNA, the CDR3 is TGTGCCAGCAGTACGGACAGGAGGACTCAGCCCCAGCATTTT.

This clonotype appeared many times. The rearrangement joins TRBV28 to TRBJ1-1; D uncertain. Germline-derived CDR1 and CDR2 are MDHEN and SYDVKM. Trimming pared 10 bases from V and 0 bases from J, leaving 6 bases between. The CDR3 contains 11 residues. CDR3: CATRMNTEAFF. The CDR3 coding sequence is TGTGCCACAAGAATGAACACTGAAGCTTTCTTT.

J is TRBJ2-3 and V is TRBV7-3, with a tentative D call TRBD2 (7 bases). Germline CDR1 and CDR2: SGHTA and FQGTGA. With 1 base removed from V and 1 base from J, the gap between germline ends came to 12 bases. The CDR3 sequence is 16 residues long. CDR3 DNA: TGTGCCAGCAGCTTAATGGGGGGGCGCGGCACAGATACGCAGTATTTT. Translation: CASSLMGGRGTDTQYF. The full variable domain, completed using reference TRBV7-3 and TRBJ2-3, is GAGVSQTPSNKVTEKGKYVELRCDPISGHTALYWYRQSLGQGPEFLIYFQGTGAADDSGLPNDRFFAVRPEGSVSTLKIQRTERGDSAVYLCASSLMGGRGTDTQYFGPGTRLTVL.

This clonotype was counted at least ten times. The rearrangement uses TRBV5-5 and TRBJ2-3, with D maybe TRBD2 (5 bases). Germline V CDR1 and CDR2: SGHKS, YYEKEE (reference sequence). Trimming shortened V by 2 bases and J by 8 bases, and 15 bases separated the two germline ends. CDR3 size: 14 residues. In DNA form, the CDR3 reads TGTGCCAGCAGCTTCCTACTGACCAGCGGTACGCAGTATTTT. This gives the protein CASSFLLTSGTQYF. The complete variable domain, with remaining parts taken from reference TRBV5-5 and TRBJ2-3, reads DAGVTQSPTHLIKTRGQQVTLRCSPISGHKSVSWYQQVLGQGPQFIFQYYEKEERGRGNFPDRFSARQFPNYSSELNVNALLLGDSALYLCASSFLLTSGTQYFGPGTRLTVL.

This clonotype appeared once. V is TRBV20-1 and J is TRBJ2-2, with 12 bases lining up with TRBD2. After removal of 1 base from V and 0 bases from J, the junction contained 15 bases not matched to a gene. This CDR3 comprises 21 residues. Germline CDR1 DFQATT, CDR2 SNEGSKA (reference sequence). The chain's CDR3 is CSARAPTVGLAGQANTGELFF. The CDR3 DNA reads as TGCAGTGCTAGAGCACCCACTGTGGGACTAGCGGGCCAAGCGAACACCGGGGAGCTGTTTTTT.

This clonotype was picked up a small number of times. The chain couples TRBV20-1 to TRBJ1-4, with 8 bases lining up with TRBD1. J gave up 7 bases and V 4 bases, and 14 bases lay outside the gene matches. Germline CDR1 and CDR2: DFQATT and SNEGSKA (reference sequence). The CDR3 length is 16 residues. In DNA, the CDR3 is TGCAGTGCTACCCCACCGAGTGGGACAGGAGGTGAAAAACTGTTTTTT. Translation gives CSATPPSGTGGEKLFF.

This clonotype has ten or more counts. This chain connects TRBV12-3 or TRBV12-4 to TRBJ1-2; TRBD1 matches at 8 bases. The CDR3 is 16 residues long. Trimming at V came to 5 bases and at J to 5 bases, leaving 13 bases not matched to a gene. The CDR3 here is CASSLRAGQGGYGYTF. The CDR3 region has the DNA TGTGCCAGCAGTCTAAGAGCTGGACAGGGAGGGTATGGCTACACCTTC.

This clonotype was counted a few times. The V and J genes are TRBV13 and TRBJ1-2; no clear D gene. CDR3 length: 13 residues. Deletions cut 5 bases from V and 6 bases from J, with 13 bases between. CDR1 is PRHDT, CDR2 FYEKMQ, per germline (reference sequence). For the CDR3, the DNA is TGTGCCAGCAGCCTTACGAACGCGGATGGCTACACCTTC. It is translated as CASSLTNADGYTF.

This clonotype was seen ten or more times. V gene TRBV12-3 or TRBV12-4 combines with J gene TRBJ2-7, with 16 bases fitting TRBD2. The CDR3 has 17 amino acids. J lost 2 bases, V lost 5 bases, and 6 bases had no gene match. The CDR3 DNA reads TGTGCCAGCAGTCCCCGGGGACTAGCGGGAGGGACCTACGAGCAGTACTTC. Its translation is CASSPRGLAGGTYEQYF.

The table lists this clonotype with a few counts. This chain connects TRBV4-1 to TRBJ1-6, with TRBD1 matching 10 bases. Germline CDR1 is MGHRA and CDR2 is YSYEKL. V was clipped by 2 bases and J by 8 bases; unmatched bases: 18. CDR3 length: 20 amino acids. CDR3 sequence: CASSQPSGTGARLIDSPLHF. The DNA for the CDR3 is TGCGCCAGCAGCCAACCTTCCGGGACAGGGGCGAGGTTGATCGATTCACCCCTCCACTTT.

This clonotype was seen a handful of times. The chain combines TRBV12-3 or TRBV12-4 with TRBJ1-1; perhaps TRBD1 as D (5 bases). The CDR3 runs 13 residues. Trimming shortened V by 7 bases and J by 4 bases, and 13 bases separated the two germline ends. As DNA, the CDR3 is TGTGCCAGCACTTTGGGGGGTATCACTGAAGCTTTCTTT. This sequence encodes CASTLGGITEAFF.

This clonotype was seen only a few times. CDR3 bases: TGTGCCAGTACTAAATACCCGAACACCGGGGAGCTGTTTTTT. It yields the protein CASTKYPNTGELFF. V usage is TRBV14 and J usage is TRBJ2-2; unclear D gene. The germline V and J ends were trimmed by 9 bases and 0 bases, with 11 bases remaining between them. Germline CDR1 SGHDN, CDR2 FVKESK. The CDR3 loop spans 14 amino acids.

The genes are TRBV20-1 and TRBJ2-4; perhaps TRBD2 as D (6 bases). From germline, CDR1 is DFQATT and CDR2 SNEGSKA (reference sequence). V was cut by 0 bases and J by 0 bases, with 18 bases left in between. This CDR3 has 18 residues. The CDR3 loop reads CSARDQEERALAKNIQYF. The CDR3 DNA sequence: TGCAGTGCTAGAGATCAGGAGGAGCGGGCTCTAGCCAAAAACATTCAGTACTTC.

DNA for the CDR3: TGTGCCAGCAGAGTAGACAGGGGTTTCTACAATGAGCAGTTCTTC. Translated: CASRVDRGFYNEQFF. V gene TRBV2 combines with J gene TRBJ2-1; TRBD1 matches 8 bases. Trimming cost V 6 bases and J 3 bases; bases outside gene matches: 7. From germline, CDR1 is SNHLY and CDR2 FYNNEI. The CDR3 contains 15 residues.

The sample holds many counts of this clonotype. As DNA, the CDR3 is TGTGCCAGCAGCCAAGATTATGGGACTAGCAATGAGCAGTTCTTC. Protein sequence: CASSQDYGTSNEQFF. The chain joins TRBV3-1 to TRBJ2-1; the match to TRBD2 covers 8 bases. Germline values: CDR1 LGHDT, CDR2 YNNKEL (reference sequence). Germline trimming cut 0 bases from V and 6 bases from J; bases unmatched to any gene: 4. The CDR3 loop spans 15 amino acids.

Only a few counts were recorded for this clonotype. V and J are TRBV18 and TRBJ2-7; perhaps D is TRBD1 or TRBD2 (5 bases each). V lost 3 bases and J 4 bases, leaving 19 bases between the germline ends. This CDR3 region has 16 residues. Germline CDR1 and CDR2: KGHSH and LQKENI. CDR3 protein: CASSPYRDPSIYEQYF. CDR3 DNA: TGTGCCAGCTCACCCTATCGGGACCCCAGTATTTACGAGCAGTACTTC.

This clonotype was recorded a few times. The chain joins TRBV4-1 to TRBJ2-7, with TRBD1 identical over 7 bases. The J segment lost 2 bases and the V segment lost 2 bases, leaving 12 bases of the junction unmatched. Per germline, CDR1 MGHRA and CDR2 YSYEKL. This CDR3 is 17 amino acids long. The CDR3 DNA sequence: TGCGCCAGCAGCCAATCCCCAGGGAGACAGGGAACCTACGAGCAGTACTTC. Its translation: CASSQSPGRQGTYEQYF.

This clonotype showed up just once. The chain joins TRBV20-1 to TRBJ1-5; D perhaps matches TRBD1 (6 bases). V lost 7 bases, J lost 4 bases, and 14 bases lay in between. The CDR3 loop spans 13 amino acids. Germline V CDR1 and CDR2: DFQATT, SNEGSKA (reference sequence). CDR3 nucleotides: TGCAGTGTTAGGAGTCAGGGGAATCAGCCCCAGCATTTT. Encoded protein: CSVRSQGNQPQHF.